A selection of T cell receptor beta chains follows, all from one sample in a study of metastatic and nonmetastatic thyroid tumors. TCRdb re-called clones from the PCR reads using MiXCR. The sample yields around 2,800 clones, more than 25% seen once. The specimen was tumor tissue. The origin of the receptors is a female donor with papillary thyroid cancer or a benign thyroid nodule (not recorded which). Some clones in this sample may be carry-over from other donors' samples. The CDR3 runs from the conserved cysteine through the conserved F or W. The D gene is left open where the match is weak. The size entry is marked missing in some rows and otherwise reads once, few, many or a size class.

NA,TRBJ2-7,12,NA,TRBV12-3/TRBV12-4,CASSRDGYEQYF,TGTGCCAGCAGCCGGGACGGCTACGAGCAGTACTTC
NA,TRBJ2-1,16,TRBD2,TRBV11-1,CASSLVNPGGEGEQFF,TGTGCCAGCAGTCTCGTAAACCCGGGAGGGGAGGGTGAGCAGTTCTTC
NA,TRBJ2-7,14,TRBD1,TRBV28,CASRYDRGSYEQYF,TGTGCCAGCAGATATGACAGGGGATCCTACGAGCAGTACTTC
large,TRBJ2-7,17,TRBD2,TRBV28,CASSFSDSGGGGDEQYF,TGTGCCAGCAGTTTCTCGGATTCCGGGGGGGGAGGGGACGAGCAGTACTTC
few,TRBJ1-5,13,NA,TRBV19,CASSIGLDQPQHF,TGTGCCAGTAGTATTGGGTTAGATCAGCCCCAGCATTTT
NA,TRBJ1-6,15,NA,TRBV3-1,CASSQATDGGSPLHF,TGTGCCAGCAGCCAAGCGACAGATGGGGGTTCACCCCTCCACTTT
few,TRBJ2-2,14,NA,TRBV19,CASRPGRQTGELFF,TGTGCCAGTAGGCCGGGACGTCAAACCGGGGAGCTGTTTTTT
NA,TRBJ2-1,15,TRBD1,TRBV6-5,CASSYGTGGYNEQFF,TGTGCCAGCAGTTACGGGACAGGGGGCTACAATGAGCAGTTCTTC
few,TRBJ2-5,12,NA,TRBV29-1,CSVAQGLGTQYF,TGCAGCGTTGCTCAGGGGCTAGGTACCCAGTACTTC
once,TRBJ1-3,17,TRBD1,TRBV7-8,CASSLGTGDLSGNTIYF,TGTGCCAGCAGCTTAGGGACAGGGGACCTCTCTGGAAACACCATATATTTT
once,TRBJ1-1,16,NA,TRBV7-3,CASSLTGTLAHTEAFF,TGTGCCAGCAGCTTAACTGGGACACTGGCCCACACTGAAGCTTTCTTT
NA,TRBJ1-3,14,NA,TRBV9,CASSVAGQGNTIYF,TGTGCCAGCAGCGTAGCAGGACAGGGAAACACCATATATTTT